This T cell receptor (beta chain) was captured in a study of cytomegalovirus exposure and HLA in healthy donors. A multiplex PCR was run with 60 Vbeta primers and 13 Jbeta primers. Profiling relied on immunoSEQ multiplex PCR, and the TCRdb table lists in-frame clones only, not all of them. The sample carries about 130,000 clones, over 15% recorded once. V was clipped by 6 bases and J by 3 bases, with 5 bases between them. Per germline, CDR1 GTSNPN and CDR2 SVGIG (reference sequence). CDR3 length: 10 residues. This clone occurred a few times. The source material was PBMCs. The rearrangement uses TRBV30 and TRBJ1-1; D call uncertain. The receptor was isolated from a female donor in good health and CMV-seropositive. The CDR3, as DNA: TGTGCCTGCGGGGACACTGAAGCTTTCTTT. Its translation is CACGDTEAFF. Based on the CDR3 plus reference TRBV30 and TRBJ1-1, the full variable domain is SQTIHQWPATLVQPVGSPLSLECTVEGTSNPNLYWYRQAAGRGLQLLFYSVGIGQISSEVPQNLSASRPQDRQFILSSKKLLLSDSGFYLCACGDTEAFFGQGTRLTVV.